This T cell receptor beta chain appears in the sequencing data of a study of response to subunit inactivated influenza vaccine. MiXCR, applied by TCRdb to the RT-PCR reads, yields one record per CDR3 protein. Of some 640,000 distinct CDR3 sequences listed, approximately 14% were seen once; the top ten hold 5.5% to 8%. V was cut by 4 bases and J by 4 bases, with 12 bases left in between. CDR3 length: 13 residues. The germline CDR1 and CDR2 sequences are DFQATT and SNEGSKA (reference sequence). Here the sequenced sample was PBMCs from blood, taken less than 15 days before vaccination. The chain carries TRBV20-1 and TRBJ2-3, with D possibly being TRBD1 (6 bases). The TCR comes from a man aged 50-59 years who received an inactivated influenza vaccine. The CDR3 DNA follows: TGCAGTGCTACAGGGGATCGTTCAGATACGCAGTATTTT. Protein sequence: CSATGDRSDTQYF.